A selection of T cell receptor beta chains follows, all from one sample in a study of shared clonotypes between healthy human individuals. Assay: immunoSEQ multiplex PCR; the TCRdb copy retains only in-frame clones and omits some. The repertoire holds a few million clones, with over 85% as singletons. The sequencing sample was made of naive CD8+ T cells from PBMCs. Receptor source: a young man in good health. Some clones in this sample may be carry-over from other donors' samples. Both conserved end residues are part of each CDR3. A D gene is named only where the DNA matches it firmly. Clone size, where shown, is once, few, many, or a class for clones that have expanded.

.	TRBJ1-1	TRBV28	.	TGTGCCAGCAGTTTAGGGAGGGTGTACACTGAAGCTTTCTTT	CASSLGRVYTEAFF
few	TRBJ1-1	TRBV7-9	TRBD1	TGTGCCAGCAGCTTAGGTGTGGGGACAGGGGTCCCTGAAGCTTTCTTT	CASSLGVGTGVPEAFF
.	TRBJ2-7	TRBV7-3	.	TGTGCCAGCAGCCGGCAGGGGACCGGCGAGCAGTACTTC	CASSRQGTGEQYF
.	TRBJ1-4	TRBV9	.	TGTGCCAGCAGCGTAGGTAGGGCTAATGAAAAACTGTTTTTT	CASSVGRANEKLFF
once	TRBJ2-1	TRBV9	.	TGTGCCAGCAGCGTAGAACTAACCCCTGAGCAGTTCTTC	CASSVELTPEQFF
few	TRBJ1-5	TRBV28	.	TGTGCCAGCAGTTTCGTCAATAGCAATCAGCCCCAGCATTTT	CASSFVNSNQPQHF
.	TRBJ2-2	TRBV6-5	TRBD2	TGTGCCAGCAGTTACTTAGCGGGTAGCACCGGGGAGCTGTTTTTT	CASSYLAGSTGELFF
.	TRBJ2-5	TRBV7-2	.	TGTGCCAGCAGCTTAGAGGCCGGCCCGGAGACCCAGTACTTC	CASSLEAGPETQYF
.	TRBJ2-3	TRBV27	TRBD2	TGTGCCAGCGGAGGCCGCGGGAGGTACACAGATACGCAGTATTTT	CASGGRGRYTDTQYF
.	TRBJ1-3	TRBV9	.	TGTGCCAGCAGCGTAGAGGAGTGGATTACCCTGGGAAACACCATATATTTT	CASSVEEWITLGNTIYF
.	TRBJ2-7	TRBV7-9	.	TGTGCCAGCAGCGTAACGTACGGGGCTATTTACGAGCAGTACTTC	CASSVTYGAIYEQYF
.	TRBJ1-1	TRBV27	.	TGTGCCAGCAGTTTTAGTGCAGGGAATATGAACACTGAAGCTTTCTTT	CASSFSAGNMNTEAFF
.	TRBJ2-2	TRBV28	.	TGTGCCAGCAGTTTTACCCCTTCCACCGGGGAGCTGTTTTTT	CASSFTPSTGELFF
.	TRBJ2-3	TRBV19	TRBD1	TGTGCCAGTAGTACTTGGACAGGCCCTTTTAGCACAGATACGCAGTATTTT	CASSTWTGPFSTDTQYF
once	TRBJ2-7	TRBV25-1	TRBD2	TGTGCCAGCGGAACTAGCGGGAGCGGTGAGCAGTACTTC	CASGTSGSGEQYF
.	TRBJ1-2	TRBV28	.	TGTGCCAGCAGTTACGCTAGGAGGAGGGGTGCATCCAATATGGGCTACACCTTC	CASSYARRRGASNMGYTF
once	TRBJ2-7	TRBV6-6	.	TGTGCCAGCAGTTACGTGGGGGCTGCGGGCGAGCAGTACTTC	CASSYVGAAGEQYF
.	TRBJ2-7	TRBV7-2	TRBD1	TGTGCCAGCAGCCCCCGGGACAGGGTCTACGAGCAGTACTTC	CASSPRDRVYEQYF
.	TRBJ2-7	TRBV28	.	TGTGCCAGCAGTTGGGACTCCAAACACATCTACGAGCAGTACTTC	CASSWDSKHIYEQYF
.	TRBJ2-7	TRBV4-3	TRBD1	TGCGCCAGCAGCCAAGGGACAGGCAGCTCCTACGAGCAGTACTTC	CASSQGTGSSYEQYF
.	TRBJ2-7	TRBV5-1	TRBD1	TGCGCCAGCAGCCTAACCACAAGGACAGGGGGGGGCTACGAGCAGTACTTC	CASSLTTRTGGGYEQYF
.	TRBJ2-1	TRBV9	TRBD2	TGTGCCAGCAGCACGGGACTAGCGGGAACAAATGAGCAGTTCTTC	CASSTGLAGTNEQFF
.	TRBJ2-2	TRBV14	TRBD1	TGTGCCAGCAGCCTGGGACAGGTCGTGGGCACCGGGGAGCTGTTTTTT	CASSLGQVVGTGELFF
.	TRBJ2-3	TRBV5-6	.	TGTGCCAGCAGCTTGGATTTCGGGAGCACAGATACGCAGTATTTT	CASSLDFGSTDTQYF
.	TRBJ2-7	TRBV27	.	TGTGCCAGCAGTCCGCAGGCCTCCTACGAGCAGTACTTC	CASSPQASYEQYF
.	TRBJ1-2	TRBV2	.	TGTGCCAGCAGTGAAGCGCTACAGGGAAGGGACTTC	CASSEALQGRDF
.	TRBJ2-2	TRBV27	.	TGTGCCAGCAGTTATAGTAGCACCGGGGAGCTGTTTTTT	CASSYSSTGELFF
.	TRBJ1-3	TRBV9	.	TGTGCCAGCAGCGGGACGGCCTTCTCTGGAAACACCATATATTTT	CASSGTAFSGNTIYF
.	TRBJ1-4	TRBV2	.	TGTGCCAGCAGCCTGCCAATGGCTTGGAATGAAAAACTGTTTTTT	CASSLPMAWNEKLFF